This TCR beta chain was identified in a study of shared clonotypes between healthy human individuals. Sequencing used immunoSEQ multiplex PCR; TCRdb keeps in-frame clones, though not all of them. The sample includes under 2,500,000 clones, approximately 95% seen only once; the top ten take 0.1% to 0.15%. The CDR3 has 15 residues. Germline V lookup: CDR1 MNHNS, CDR2 SASEGT. The junction had 6 bases not matched to a gene; V was cut back by 4 bases and J by 4 bases. This clone appeared once. This CDR3 is also generated by other DNA sequences in the sample. Negatively enriched CD4+ T cells were divided by CD45RA into naive and memory.

Material: naive CD4+ T cells sorted from blood. The subset: CD45RA+ positively selected. The clonotype comes from a man aged 18 to 35 in good health. This chain connects TRBV6-1 to TRBJ1-4; TRBD1 aligns across 7 bases. CDR3 sequence reads: CASSGGGTVNEKLFF. In nucleotides, the CDR3 is TGTGCCAGCAGTGGGGGCGGGACAGTTAATGAAAAACTGTTTTTT.